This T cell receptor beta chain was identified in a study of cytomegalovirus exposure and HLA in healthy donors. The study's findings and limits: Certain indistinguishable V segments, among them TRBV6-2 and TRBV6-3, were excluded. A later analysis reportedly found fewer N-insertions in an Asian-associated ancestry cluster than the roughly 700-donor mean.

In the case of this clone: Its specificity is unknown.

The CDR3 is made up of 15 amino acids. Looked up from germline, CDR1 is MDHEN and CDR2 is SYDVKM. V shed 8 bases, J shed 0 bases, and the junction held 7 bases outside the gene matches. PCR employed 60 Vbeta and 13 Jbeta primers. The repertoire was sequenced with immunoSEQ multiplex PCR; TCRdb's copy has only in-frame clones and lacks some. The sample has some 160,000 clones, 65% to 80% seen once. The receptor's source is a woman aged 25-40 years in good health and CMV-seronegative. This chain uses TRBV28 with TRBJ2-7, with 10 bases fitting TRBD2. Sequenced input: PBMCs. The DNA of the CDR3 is TGTGCCAGCGATAGGACTAGCGGACCCTCCTACGAGCAGTACTTC. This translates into CASDRTSGPSYEQYF.